The 4 T cell receptor beta chains presented below share a single source sample, sequenced in a study of blood T cells in healthy people across ages (dated by TCRdb to about 2015). The library relied on 5' RACE. The sequencer listed for this sample is Illumina HiSeq 2500. A second roughly 6 to 12 cycle PCR used a sample-barcoded 5' primer and a J-beta primer mix. Using fastp at Q25 and MiXCR, TCRdb reprocessed the public reads and kept productive beta chains. Every entry covers one CDR3 protein and lists the most common genes and DNA from its rows. Present in this sample are hundreds of thousands of distinct CDR3 sequences, around three fifths of which were seen just once. The top ten hold roughly 26% of the sample. The specimen sequenced was blood. All receptors derive from a man in his forties or fifties in good health.

The genes are TRBV7-8 and TRBJ2-1; tentative D call: TRBD2 (6 bases). CDR3 size: 16 residues. CDR1 and CDR2 (germline): SGHVS, FQNEAQ. V lost 2 bases and J lost 7, with 18 bases in between. CDR3: CASSLFRLVSTNEQFF. The CDR3 DNA sequence: TGTGCCAGCAGCTTATTTAGACTAGTGAGTACGAATGAGCAGTTCTTC.

This clonotype has just one count. V and J are TRBV12-3 or TRBV12-4 and TRBJ2-3; tentatively, D is TRBD2 (5 bases). This CDR3 has 14 residues. The V and J ends lost 6 bases and 4 bases respectively, with 14 bases between them. The CDR3 here is CASRTKAAPDTQYF. The DNA of the CDR3 is TGTGCCAGCAGGACTAAAGCGGCCCCAGATACGCAGTATTTT.

The rearrangement joins TRBV7-2 to TRBJ1-4; D not certain. CDR1 is SGHTA, CDR2 FQGNSA, per germline. The CDR3 totals 15 residues. Trimming stripped 1 base from V and 7 bases from J, with 13 bases between. CDR3 coding DNA: TGTGCCAGCAGCTTAGTTGGAGGGATTAGTGAAAAACTGTTTTTT. It codes for CASSLVGGISEKLFF.

The rearrangement links TRBV4-1 to TRBJ1-2, with D uncertain. CDR1 and CDR2 from the germline V gene are MGHRA and YSYEKL. The CDR3 extends over 14 amino acids. The germline V and J ends were trimmed by 4 bases and 5 bases, with 14 bases remaining between them. The CDR3 DNA follows: TGCGCCAGCAGCCCCGAGGCAGCAACATATGGCTACACCTTC. This translates into CASSPEAATYGYTF.